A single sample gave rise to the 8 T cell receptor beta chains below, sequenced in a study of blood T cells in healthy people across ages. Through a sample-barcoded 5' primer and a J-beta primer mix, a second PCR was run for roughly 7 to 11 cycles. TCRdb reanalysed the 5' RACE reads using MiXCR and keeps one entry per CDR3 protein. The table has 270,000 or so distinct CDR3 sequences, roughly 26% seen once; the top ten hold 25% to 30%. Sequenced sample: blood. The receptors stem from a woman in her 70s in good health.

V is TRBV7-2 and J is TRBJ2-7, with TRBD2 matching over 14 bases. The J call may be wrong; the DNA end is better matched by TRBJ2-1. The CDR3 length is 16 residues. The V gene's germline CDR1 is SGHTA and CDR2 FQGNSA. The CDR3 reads CASSIGLAGGRSEQFF. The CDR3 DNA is TGTGCCAGCAGCATCGGACTAGCGGGAGGCAGGTCTGAGCAGTTCTTC.

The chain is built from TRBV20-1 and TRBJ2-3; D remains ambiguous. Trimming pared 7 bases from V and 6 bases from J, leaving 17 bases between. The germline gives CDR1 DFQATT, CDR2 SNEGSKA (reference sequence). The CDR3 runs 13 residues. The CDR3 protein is CSVEDIRWDTQYF. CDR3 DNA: TGCAGTGTCGAAGATATTCGGTGGGATACGCAGTATTTT.

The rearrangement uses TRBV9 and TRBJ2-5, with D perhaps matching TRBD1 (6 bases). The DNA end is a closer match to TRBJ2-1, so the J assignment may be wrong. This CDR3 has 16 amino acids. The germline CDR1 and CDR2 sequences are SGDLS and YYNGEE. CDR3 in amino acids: CASSSLADSTRGEQFF. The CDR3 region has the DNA TGTGCCAGCAGCTCCCTGGCGGACAGCACGCGAGGTGAGCAGTTCTTC.

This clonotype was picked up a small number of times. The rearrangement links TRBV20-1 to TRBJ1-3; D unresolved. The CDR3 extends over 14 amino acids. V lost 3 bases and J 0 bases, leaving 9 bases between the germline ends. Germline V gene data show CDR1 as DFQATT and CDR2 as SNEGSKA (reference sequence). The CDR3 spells CSASAASSGNTIYF. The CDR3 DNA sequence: TGCAGTGCTAGTGCGGCGAGCTCTGGAAACACCATATATTTT.

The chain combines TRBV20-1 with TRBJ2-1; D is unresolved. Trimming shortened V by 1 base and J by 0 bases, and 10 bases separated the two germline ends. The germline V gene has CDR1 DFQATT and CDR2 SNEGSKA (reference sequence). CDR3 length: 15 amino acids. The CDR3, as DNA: TGCAGTGCTAGAGCGGTCGCCATCTCCTACAATGAGCAGTTCTTC. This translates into CSARAVAISYNEQFF.

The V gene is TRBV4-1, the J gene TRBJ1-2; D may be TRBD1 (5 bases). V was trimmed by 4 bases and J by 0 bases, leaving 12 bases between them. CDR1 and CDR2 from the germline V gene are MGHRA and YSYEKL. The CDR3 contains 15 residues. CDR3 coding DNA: TGCGCCAGCAGCCCCTGGGACGGAGCTAACTATGGCTACACCTTC. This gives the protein CASSPWDGANYGYTF.

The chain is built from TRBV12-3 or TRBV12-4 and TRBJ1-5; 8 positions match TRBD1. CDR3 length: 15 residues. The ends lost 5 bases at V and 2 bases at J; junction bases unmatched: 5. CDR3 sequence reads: CASSILTGGNQPQHF. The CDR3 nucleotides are TGTGCCAGCAGTATATTGACAGGGGGCAATCAGCCCCAGCATTTT.

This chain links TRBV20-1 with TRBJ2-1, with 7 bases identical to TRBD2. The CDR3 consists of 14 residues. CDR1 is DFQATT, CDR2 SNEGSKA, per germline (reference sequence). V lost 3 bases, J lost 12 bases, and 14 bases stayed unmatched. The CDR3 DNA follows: TGCAGTGCTAGGCGGGAGAATAGGAGAGATGGGCAGTTCTTC. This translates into CSARRENRRDGQFF.